This is a list of T cell receptor beta chains from one sample in a study of T cell responses to AZD1222 COVID-19 vaccine. The protocol was immunoSEQ multiplex PCR, while the TCRdb copy is restricted to in-frame clones and leaves out a portion. This sample has under 150,000 clones, with 75% to 95% found just once. The starting material was peripheral blood, obtained on day 0 of AZD1222 vaccination. All receptors come from an adult in good health. The CDR3 runs from the conserved cysteine through the conserved F or W. D genes are given only for firm matches. A row's size may be missing; if present it is once, few, many or a size class.

>.|TRBD2|TRBJ2-5|TRBV5-8
CASSPSGGALETQYF
TGTGCCAGCAGTCCTAGCGGGGGGGCATTAGAGACCCAGTACTTC
>.|.|TRBJ1-1|TRBV2
CASSRTGMNTEAFF
TGTGCCAGCAGTCGAACAGGGATGAACACTGAAGCTTTCTTT
>.|.|TRBJ1-1|TRBV18
CASSPEQLNTEAFF
TGTGCCAGCTCACCGGAGCAGTTGAACACTGAAGCTTTCTTT
>.|.|TRBJ1-3|TRBV5-4
CASSLDSVSGNTIYF
TGTGCCAGCAGCTTGGACTCCGTCTCTGGAAACACCATATATTTT
>once|.|TRBJ1-2|TRBV19
CASSVGADNYGYTF
TGTGCCAGTAGTGTTGGGGCAGACAACTATGGCTACACCTTC
>.|TRBD1|TRBJ1-2|TRBV5-1
CASSETGNYGYTF
TGCGCCAGCAGCGAGACAGGGAACTATGGCTACACCTTC
>.|.|TRBJ1-2|TRBV28
CASSSVQAPHGYTF
TGTGCCAGCAGTTCCGTACAAGCCCCGCATGGCTACACCTTC
>.|.|TRBJ2-3|TRBV24-1
CATSDLIVGGPDTQYF
TGTGCCACCAGTGATTTGATCGTGGGAGGACCAGATACGCAGTATTTT
>.|TRBD2|TRBJ2-1|TRBV19
CASRLVAGASEQFF
TGTGCCAGTAGGCTGGTAGCGGGAGCCAGTGAGCAGTTCTTC
>.|.|TRBJ2-1|TRBV5-6
CASSLEANNEQFF
TGTGCCAGCAGCTTGGAGGCCAACAATGAGCAGTTCTTC
>.|.|TRBJ2-5|TRBV15
CATSRGGATETQYF
TGTGCCACCAGCAGAGGCGGAGCAACAGAGACCCAGTACTTC
>.|.|TRBJ2-2|TRBV7-3
CASSLRRGANTGELFF
TGTGCCAGCAGCCTTAGGAGGGGAGCTAACACCGGGGAGCTGTTTTTT
>few|.|TRBJ1-2|TRBV28
CASSFEGGVFYGYTF
TGTGCCAGCAGTTTTGAGGGTGGGGTTTTCTATGGCTACACCTTC
>.|.|TRBJ1-3|TRBV4-1
CASSQAGGGNTIYF
TGCGCCAGCAGCCAAGCAGGAGGGGGAAACACCATATATTTT
>.|.|TRBJ1-2|TRBV5-6
CASSLSGQTNYGYTF
TGTGCCAGCAGCTTGTCAGGACAGACTAACTATGGCTACACCTTC
>.|.|TRBJ2-5|TRBV11-2
CASSSSGIPQETQYF
TGTGCCAGCAGCTCCAGCGGTATCCCCCAAGAGACCCAGTACTTC
>.|TRBD1|TRBJ1-4|TRBV19
CASSPQRDRGGEKLFF
TGTGCCAGTAGTCCACAAAGGGACAGGGGAGGCGAAAAACTGTTTTTT
>.|TRBD1|TRBJ2-6|TRBV6-4
CASSGTGGSGANVLTF
TGTGCCAGCAGTGGGACAGGGGGCTCTGGGGCCAACGTCCTGACTTTC
>once|TRBD1|TRBJ1-2|TRBV5-1
CASSLAGGGGYTF
TGCGCCAGCAGCTTGGCAGGGGGAGGTGGCTACACCTTC
>few|.|TRBJ1-1|TRBV18
CASSQLDSNTEAFF
TGTGCCAGCTCACAACTGGACAGTAACACTGAAGCTTTCTTT
>once|TRBD2|TRBJ2-3|TRBV13
CASSLRRGGFTDTQYF
TGTGCCAGCAGCTTAAGGCGGGGGGGCTTCACAGATACGCAGTATTTT
>.|TRBD2|TRBJ2-1|TRBV7-9
CASTLSSGGPAEQFF
TGTGCCAGCACCCTTTCTTCGGGAGGGCCTGCTGAGCAGTTCTTC
>.|TRBD1|TRBJ1-2|TRBV6-5
CASSLGTAHYGYTF
TGTGCCAGCAGCCTCGGGACAGCTCACTATGGCTACACCTTC
>.|TRBD2|TRBJ2-3|TRBV7-3
CASSPGLAGGRADTQYF
TGTGCCAGCAGCCCCGGACTAGCGGGAGGCCGGGCAGATACGCAGTATTTT
>.|TRBD1|TRBJ1-1|TRBV12-5
CASGLVLGAGGPSTEAFF
TGTGCTAGTGGTTTGGTTTTAGGGGCAGGGGGCCCTTCTACTGAAGCTTTCTTT
>.|.|TRBJ1-4|TRBV5-8
CASSLGRNEKLFF
TGTGCCAGCAGCTTGGGACGGAATGAAAAACTGTTTTTT
>.|TRBD2|TRBJ2-7|TRBV6-8
CASVDSGKEQYF
TGTGCCAGCGTCGACAGCGGGAAGGAACAGTACTTC
>.|TRBD1|TRBJ1-5|TRBV7-2
CASREGAYQPQHF
TGTGCCAGCAGGGAGGGGGCTTACCAGCCCCAGCATTTT
>few|TRBD1|TRBJ1-2|TRBV30
CAWSVGDRDNTF
TGTGCCTGGAGTGTAGGGGACAGGGATAATACCTTC
>once|.|TRBJ1-5|TRBV12-3/TRBV12-4
CASSKQNGQPQHF
TGTGCCAGCAGTAAGCAGAACGGTCAGCCCCAGCATTTT
>.|.|TRBJ1-6|TRBV7-9
CASSLTSNSPLHF
TGTGCCAGCAGCTTGACATCAAATTCACCCCTCCACTTT
>.|.|TRBJ1-1|TRBV5-1
CASSLGQGGGSDTEAFF
TGCGCCAGCAGCTTGGGGCAGGGCGGCGGGTCGGACACTGAAGCTTTCTTT
>many|TRBD2|TRBJ2-1|TRBV4-3
CASSQDTGGSYNEQFF
TGCGCCAGCAGCCAAGATACGGGAGGCTCCTACAATGAGCAGTTCTTC
>.|TRBD1|TRBJ1-4|TRBV4-3
CASSQSPGQGGTTNEKLFF
TGCGCCAGCAGCCAATCGCCGGGACAGGGTGGTACAACTAATGAAAAACTGTTTTTT
>once|.|TRBJ1-5|TRBV5-5
CASQGVNQPQHF
TGTGCCAGCCAAGGGGTCAATCAGCCCCAGCATTTT
>.|TRBD1|TRBJ1-2|TRBV27
CASSPHQGQYYGYTF
TGTGCCAGCAGTCCGCACCAGGGACAGTACTATGGCTACACCTTC
>.|TRBD1|TRBJ1-2|TRBV7-3
CASSLDRAYGYTF
TGTGCCAGCAGCTTAGACAGGGCCTATGGCTACACCTTC
>.|TRBD1|TRBJ1-6|TRBV15
CATSRDSPGQGVGRSPLHF
TGTGCCACCAGCAGAGATTCCCCGGGACAGGGGGTAGGAAGATCACCCCTCCACTTT
>once|.|TRBJ1-4|TRBV7-2
CASSYQRSNEKLFF
TGTGCCAGCAGCTACCAGCGGAGTAATGAAAAACTGTTTTTT
>.|.|TRBJ1-5|TRBV5-1
CASSLDGVNQPQHF
TGCGCCAGCAGCCTTGACGGGGTCAATCAGCCCCAGCATTTT
>.|TRBD1|TRBJ1-1|TRBV6-4
CASSSDRGTEAFF
TGTGCCAGCAGTTCCGACAGGGGCACTGAAGCTTTCTTT
>once|TRBD1|TRBJ1-3|TRBV6-5
CATHRDREAGNTIYF
TGTGCCACTCATCGGGACAGGGAGGCTGGAAACACCATATATTTT
>.|.|TRBJ1-1|TRBV7-8
CASSLVGRAFF
TGTGCCAGCAGCTTAGTGGGAAGAGCTTTCTTT
>.|.|TRBJ2-4|TRBV5-6
CASSLRGAKNIQYF
TGTGCCAGCAGCTTAAGGGGAGCCAAAAACATTCAGTACTTC
>.|TRBD1|TRBJ2-1|TRBV29-1
CSVDRGRLNEQFF
TGCAGCGTTGACAGGGGGCGGTTGAATGAGCAGTTCTTC
>.|.|TRBJ2-1|TRBV6-6
CASSHGTEQFF
TGTGCCAGCAGTCACGGGACCGAGCAGTTCTTC
>.|.|TRBJ1-6|TRBV19
CASSAQMGINSPLHF
TGTGCCAGTAGTGCCCAAATGGGGATTAATTCACCCCTCCACTTT
>.|TRBD2|TRBJ2-2|TRBV5-1
CASSRGVDTGELFF
TGCGCCAGCAGCCGGGGGGTGGACACCGGGGAGCTGTTTTTT